A single sample is the source of the 21 T cell receptor beta chains below, sequenced in a study of T-cell reconstitution after alpha-beta-depleted transplantation in children (dated by TCRdb to 2015 to 2016). Libraries were built with PCR. The sequencer was an Illumina HiSeq 2500. Molecular barcoding was employed in the preparation of TCR libraries, with unique molecular identifiers being used to normalize TCRbeta repertoire quantification. The raw public data were reprocessed by TCRdb itself: fastp quality trimming at Q25, MiXCR clonotype calling, in-frame beta chains only. Rows merge per CDR3 protein into single entries with the most common DNA and genes. The sample includes some 260,000 distinct CDR3 sequences, with 20% to 30% observed a single time. More than 4.5% of the sample is taken by the ten largest. The treatment or condition label, read with the paper, signifies: allogeneic hematopoietic cell transplantation with graft depleted of TCRalphabeta T cells and CD19 B cells.

Source: PBMCs, mostly from graft donor cells, taken 360 days after TCRalphabeta/CD19-depleted stem cell transplant. The receptors originated from a female patient aged 2-10 years who had a stem cell transplant for congenital amegakaryocytic thrombocytopenia, so the T cells may come from the graft donor.

The chain uses TRBV7-3 and TRBJ2-7, with TRBD2 identical over 14 bases. The CDR3 length is 15 residues. V shed 5 bases and J 5 bases; nucleotides not matched to a gene: 5. The V gene's germline CDR1 is SGHTA and CDR2 FQGTGA. The CDR3 DNA follows: TGTGCCAGCAGCGTGACTAGCGGGAGGGGACACGAGCAGTACTTC. It encodes CASSVTSGRGHEQYF.

V gene TRBV20-1 combines with J gene TRBJ1-1, with 9 positions matching TRBD1. Germline CDR1 and CDR2: DFQATT and SNEGSKA (reference sequence). With 2 bases clipped from V and 11 bases from J, the junction kept 9 bases outside the gene matches. The CDR3 extends over 13 amino acids. The CDR3 region is CSARRGTGFYAFF. The CDR3, as DNA: TGCAGTGCTAGAAGGGGGACAGGGTTCTACGCTTTCTTT.

The V gene is TRBV19, the J gene TRBJ2-5, with TRBD2 matching over 12 bases. In germline, CDR1 is LNHDA, CDR2 SQIVND (reference sequence). There are 15 residues in the CDR3. V lost 5 bases and J lost 5; bases outside the gene matches: 6. CDR3 loop: CASSPRLAGAETQYF. CDR3 DNA: TGTGCCAGTAGTCCGAGACTAGCGGGAGCTGAGACCCAGTACTTC.

The V call is TRBV3-1, the J call TRBJ1-4; D gene uncertain. This CDR3 has 11 residues. From germline, CDR1 is LGHDT and CDR2 YNNKEL (reference sequence). V was trimmed by 3 bases and J by 6 bases, leaving 2 bases between them. As DNA, the CDR3 is TGTGCCAGCAGCCAGGATGAAAAACTGTTTTTT. The encoded protein is CASSQDEKLFF.

This clonotype was seen at least ten times. V usage is TRBV7-9 and J usage is TRBJ2-3; no clear D. V was cut by 2 bases and J by 0 bases, with 6 bases left in between. Germline CDR1 SEHNR, CDR2 FQNEAQ (reference sequence). CDR3 length: 14 residues. CDR3 nucleotide sequence: TGTGCCAGCAGCTTAACCGACAGCACAGATACGCAGTATTTT. Translation gives CASSLTDSTDTQYF.

CDR3 region: CASSLGGRGDEQFF. The CDR3 bases are TGTGCCAGCAGTTTGGGCGGGAGAGGGGATGAGCAGTTCTTC. The chain has TRBV28 and TRBJ2-1; TRBD2 matches 7 bases. V dropped 3 bases and J dropped 8; count of bases not matched to a gene: 7. The germline CDR1 and CDR2 sequences are MDHEN and SYDVKM. The CDR3 extends over 14 amino acids.

The J gene is TRBJ1-2, the V gene TRBV10-2; no clear D. The CDR3 consists of 12 residues. Germline V gene lookup returns CDR1 WSHSY and CDR2 SAAADI. V was clipped by 2 bases and J by 7 bases, with 8 bases between them. Here the CDR3 DNA reads TGCGCCAGCAGTGAGATAGGCTTTGGCTACACCTTC. Translation: CASSEIGFGYTF.

The V call is TRBV20-1, the J call TRBJ2-7; TRBD1 is a possible D gene (6 bases). V gave up 3 bases and J gave up 6 bases, with 24 bases separating them. Germline CDR1 reads DFQATT; CDR2 reads SNEGSKA (reference sequence). CDR3 length: 16 amino acids. This CDR3 reads CSASYPKVQGWGEQYF. The CDR3 nucleotides are TGCAGTGCTAGTTACCCTAAGGTCCAGGGGTGGGGCGAGCAGTACTTC.

This rearrangement joins TRBV11-2 to TRBJ2-5; D is possibly TRBD2 (7 bases). Germline-derived CDR1 and CDR2 are SGHAT and FQNNGV. The CDR3 spans 15 residues. Trimming removed 0 bases from V and 4 bases from J, with 12 bases in between. The CDR3 sequence: CASSLDGGPLETQYF. Here the CDR3 DNA reads TGTGCCAGCAGCTTAGACGGGGGGCCGCTAGAGACCCAGTACTTC.

This clonotype was counted ten times or more. The rearrangement uses TRBV7-9 and TRBJ2-7; D is possibly TRBD1 or TRBD2 (5 bases each). Trimming took off 8 bases at V and 0 bases at J, with 14 bases between the two ends. The germline V gene has CDR1 SEHNR and CDR2 FQNEAQ (reference sequence). The CDR3 spans 14 residues. CDR3: CASAGTQSSYEQYF. The CDR3 region has the DNA TGTGCCAGCGCCGGGACGCAAAGCTCCTACGAGCAGTACTTC. The full variable domain, its missing parts supplied by reference TRBV7-9 and TRBJ2-7, is DTGVSQNPRHKITKRGQNVTFRCDPISEHNRLYWYRQTLGQGPEFLTYFQNEAQLEKSRLLSDRFSAERPKGSFSTLEIQRTEQGDSAMYLCASAGTQSSYEQYFGPGTRLTVT.

The CDR3 sequence: CASSLRGAGYEQYF. In nucleotides, the CDR3 is TGCGCCAGCAGCTTGCGAGGGGCGGGGTACGAGCAGTACTTC. The V gene is TRBV5-1, the J gene TRBJ2-7; D possibly corresponds to TRBD2 (6 bases). V was shortened by 1 base and J by 4 bases, with 12 bases between the two germline ends. Per germline, CDR1 SGHRS and CDR2 YFSETQ. This CDR3 region has 14 residues.

Only a few counts were recorded for this clonotype. The chain joins TRBV27 to TRBJ2-6, with D unclear. The CDR3 spans 14 residues. Trimming shortened V by 3 bases and J by 1 base, and 4 bases separated the two germline ends. Germline CDR1 reads MNHEY; CDR2 reads SMNVEV (reference sequence). The CDR3 sequence: CASSLWSGANVLTF. The DNA for the CDR3 is TGTGCCAGCAGTTTGTGGTCTGGGGCCAACGTCCTGACTTTC.

The DNA for the CDR3 is TGTGCCAGCAGCCAGCATGTGGGGCCCGGGGAGTATGAGCAGTTCTTC. Protein: CASSQHVGPGEYEQFF. The chain combines TRBV14 with TRBJ2-1; D may be TRBD1 or TRBD2 (5 bases each). This CDR3 region has 16 residues. Germline V lookup: CDR1 SGHDN, CDR2 FVKESK. Trimming shortened V by 3 bases and J by 8 bases, and 20 bases separated the two germline ends. The complete variable domain, with remaining parts taken from reference TRBV14 and TRBJ2-1, reads EAGVTQFPSHSVIEKGQTVTLRCDPISGHDNLYWYRRVMGKEIKFLLHFVKESKQDESGMPNNRFLAERTGGTYSTLKVQPAELEDSGVYFCASSQHVGPGEYEQFFGPGTRLTVL.

This clonotype was observed a few times. This chain links TRBV20-1 with TRBJ2-1; D perhaps matches TRBD2 (6 bases). Germline CDR1 reads DFQATT; CDR2 reads SNEGSKA (reference sequence). Trimming removed 6 bases from V and 5 bases from J, with 17 bases in between. The CDR3 is 14 residues long. The CDR3 DNA reads as TGCAGTGCCCAGGTGCGGGGCGCACACAATGAGCAGTTCTTC. It specifies CSAQVRGAHNEQFF.

This clonotype turned up a few times. J is TRBJ2-5 and V is TRBV2, with 7 bases aligning to TRBD1. The CDR3 loop spans 14 amino acids. From germline, CDR1 is SNHLY and CDR2 FYNNEI. J gave up 2 bases and V 6 bases, and 6 bases lay outside the gene matches. CDR3 in amino acids: CASSARTGQETQYF. In DNA form, the CDR3 reads TGTGCCAGCAGCGCAAGGACAGGACAAGAGACCCAGTACTTC.

The table lists this clonotype with many counts. The chain employs TRBV2 and TRBJ2-1; 8 bases agree with TRBD2. Germline-derived CDR1 and CDR2 are SNHLY and FYNNEI. This CDR3 spans 14 amino acids. Unmatched junction bases numbered 10, after V lost 7 bases and J lost 8 bases. Written as DNA, the CDR3 is TGTGCCAGCATGCCTTCGACGGGAGGGTATGAGCAGTTCTTC. Translation: CASMPSTGGYEQFF.

The chain is built from TRBV10-3 and TRBJ2-2; 10 nucleotides agree with TRBD1. Trimming took 4 bases from V and 0 from J; bases not matched to a gene: 5. CDR3 length equals 17 residues. CDR1 ENHRY and CDR2 SYGVKD come from the germline V gene. CDR3 DNA: TGTGCCATCAGTGGGGACAGGGGACTGGCGAACACCGGGGAGCTGTTTTTT. The encoded protein is CAISGDRGLANTGELFF.

This clonotype appeared a few times. The chain joins TRBV5-1 to TRBJ2-7; TRBD2 is a possible D gene (6 bases). V dropped 2 bases and J dropped 8 bases, with 11 bases sitting between them. The CDR3 length is 12 residues. CDR1 SGHRS and CDR2 YFSETQ come from the germline V gene. CDR3 sequence: CASSFLGRKQYF. The CDR3 DNA follows: TGCGCCAGCAGCTTTCTGGGGAGGAAGCAGTACTTC.

The chain joins TRBV21-1 to TRBJ2-7. TRBV21-1 is classified as a pseudogene. There are 14 residues in the CDR3. The CDR3: CASSKNSRVGEQYF. CDR3 coding DNA: TGTGCCAGCAGCAAGAATTCAAGGGTTGGCGAGCAGTACTTC.

This clonotype has a handful of counts. DNA for the CDR3: TGTGCCAGCAGCCAAGATGTGGGCGGGGAGCTGTTTTTT. Encoded protein: CASSQDVGGELFF. The rearrangement joins TRBV3-1 to TRBJ2-2; D is uncertain. Trimming removed 0 bases from V and 7 bases from J, with 6 bases in between. Germline CDR1 reads LGHDT; CDR2 reads YNNKEL (reference sequence). The CDR3 length is 13 residues.

This clonotype showed up just a few times. CDR3 residues: CSVGAGTYEQYF. CDR3 coding DNA: TGCAGCGTTGGAGCTGGAACCTACGAGCAGTACTTC. The chain recombines TRBV29-1 with TRBJ2-7; D call uncertain. V lost 4 bases and J lost 2, with 9 bases in between. The CDR3 is 12 amino acids. CDR1 and CDR2 from the germline V gene are SQVTM and ANQGSEA.